This T cell receptor (beta chain) came from a study of blood T cell repertoires in COVID-19. About the research overall: T cells, B-cell-depleted T cells, or PBMCs provided the cDNA or gDNA that served as material.

Sequenced by immunoSEQ multiplex PCR; TCRdb stores in-frame clones only, minus some. The sample lists some 48,000 clones, around 88% occurring once. Sequencing was carried out using peripheral blood. The receptor comes from a human donor in a cohort sampled during active COVID-19.

The CDR3 region is CASSLSWSSGGELFF. The CDR3 nucleotides are TGTGCCAGCAGCCTGTCCTGGTCCTCAGGCGGGGAGCTGTTTTTT. The chain links TRBV11-2 to TRBJ2-2; D gene uncertain. Deletions cut 5 bases from V and 7 bases from J, with 17 bases between. CDR3 length: 15 amino acids. The germline gives CDR1 SGHAT, CDR2 FQNNGV.